These 18 T cell receptor beta chains share one sample of origin, sequenced in a study of early T cells in non-severe SARS-CoV-2 infection. TCRdb re-called the 5' RACE reads through MiXCR, storing one row per CDR3 protein. This sample has roughly 17,000 distinct CDR3 sequences; approximately 4.8% occur once, and the top ten carry 6.5% to 8%. Input material: whole blood. The receptors were sampled from an adult who was a healthcare worker with PCR-confirmed SARS-CoV-2 infection or an uninfected control (not recorded which).

This clonotype was seen many times. The chain uses TRBV11-2 and TRBJ2-7, with TRBD2 identical over 10 bases. This CDR3 spans 15 amino acids. V lost 4 bases, J lost 3 bases, and 6 bases stayed unmatched. Germline lookup yields CDR1 SGHAT and CDR2 FQNNGV. The chain's CDR3 is CASSSGTSAFYEQYF. The CDR3 DNA sequence: TGTGCCAGCAGCTCCGGGACTAGCGCGTTCTACGAGCAGTACTTC. Supplemented by reference TRBV11-2 and TRBJ2-7, the full variable domain reads EAGVAQSPRYKIIEKRQSVAFWCNPISGHATLYWYQQILGQGPKLLIQFQNNGVVDDSQLPKDRFSAERLKGVDSTLKIQPAKLEDSAVYLCASSSGTSAFYEQYFGPGTRLTVT.

This clonotype was seen only a few times. V gene TRBV6-5 combines with J gene TRBJ1-5, with D unclear. CDR1 is MNHEY and CDR2 is SVGAGI in the germline V gene. The germline V and J ends were trimmed by 2 bases and 4 bases, with 6 bases remaining between them. This CDR3 is built from 13 residues. CDR3 coding DNA: TGTGCCAGCAGTTACAGGGTTAATCAGCCCCAGCATTTT. Residues: CASSYRVNQPQHF.

By its share, this clonotype is medium-sized (0.01 to 0.1%). V gene TRBV11-2 combines with J gene TRBJ2-1, with TRBD2 identical over 7 bases. The CDR3 is 18 amino acids. From germline, CDR1 is SGHAT and CDR2 FQNNGV. V was clipped by 1 base and J by 10 bases; unmatched bases: 19. The CDR3 nucleotides read TGTGCCAGCAGCTTAGTAGAGGGCTTCGCGGGAGTGGTAGCGGAGCAGTTCTTC. It translates to CASSLVEGFAGVVAEQFF.

In its sample, this clonotype is medium-sized. CDR3 in DNA: TGTGCCAGTAGTATCGGGGCCCAGAGCGGAAACACCATATATTTT. It codes for CASSIGAQSGNTIYF. This chain joins TRBV19 and TRBJ1-3; a possible D gene is TRBD1 (5 bases). The CDR3 spans 15 residues. CDR1 and CDR2 from the germline V gene are LNHDA and SQIVND (reference sequence). Trimming took off 3 bases at V and 4 bases at J, with 13 bases between the two ends.

This clonotype was observed at least ten times. The rearrangement joins TRBV11-3 to TRBJ2-5; 7 bases fit TRBD2. This CDR3 is built from 16 residues. J gave up 2 bases and V 0 bases, and 6 bases lay outside the gene matches. The germline V gene has CDR1 SGHNT and CDR2 YENEEA. CDR3 coding DNA: TGTGCCAGCAGCTTAGACGGTAGCGGGCCTCAAGAGACCCAGTACTTC. This encodes CASSLDGSGPQETQYF.

This clonotype is medium-sized within its sample. The chain joins TRBV10-1 to TRBJ2-7; TRBD2 matches 7 bases. The germline CDR1 and CDR2 sequences are WNHNN and SYGVQD (reference sequence). This CDR3 has 15 residues. Trimming took 9 bases from V and 5 from J; bases not matched to a gene: 16. CDR3 bases: TGCGCCAGTGATGAACTGGGGGGGAGAGGGAACGAGCAGTACGTC. As protein: CASDELGGRGNEQYV.

The V call is TRBV10-3, the J call TRBJ2-7; D is ambiguous. Between the trimmed V and J ends, which lost 7 bases and 0 bases, there was a span of 10 bases. This CDR3 region has 13 residues. CDR1 is ENHRY and CDR2 is SYGVKD in the germline V gene. CDR3 loop: CAITAATSYEQYF. The CDR3 DNA sequence: TGTGCCATCACGGCAGCCACCTCCTACGAGCAGTACTTC.

This clonotype was recorded many times. The V gene is TRBV6-5, the J gene TRBJ2-2; TRBD2 matches 8 bases. The J segment lost 5 bases and the V segment lost 0 bases, leaving 5 bases of the junction unmatched. This CDR3 has 16 amino acids. The germline V gene has CDR1 MNHEY and CDR2 SVGAGI. The CDR3 sequence: CASSYSWVAGTGELFF. The CDR3 coding sequence is TGTGCCAGCAGTTACTCGTGGGTAGCGGGGACCGGGGAGCTGTTTTTT.

At least ten counts were recorded for this clonotype. This chain joins TRBV19 and TRBJ2-1; 11 positions agree with TRBD2. The CDR3 runs 16 residues. CDR1 is LNHDA, CDR2 SQIVND, per germline (reference sequence). V was clipped by 4 bases and J by 7 bases; unmatched bases: 9. The CDR3 here is CASSKVAGGPRNEQFF. CDR3 sequence (DNA): TGTGCCAGTAGTAAAGTAGCGGGAGGGCCGCGGAATGAGCAGTTCTTC. Variable domain in full (rest from reference TRBV19 and TRBJ2-1): DGGITQSPKYLFRKEGQNVTLSCEQNLNHDAMYWYRQDPGQGLRLIYYSQIVNDFQKGDIAEGYSVSREKKESFPLTVTSAQKNPTAFYLCASSKVAGGPRNEQFFGPGTRLTVL.

The chain combines TRBV18 with TRBJ2-7; 8 bases map to TRBD1. With 5 bases clipped from V and 6 bases from J, the junction kept 6 bases outside the gene matches. Germline CDR1 and CDR2: KGHSH and LQKENI. This CDR3 contains 13 residues. The CDR3 DNA reads TGTGCCAGCTCAGACAGGGGACGGGGCGAGCAGTACTTC. It codes for CASSDRGRGEQYF.

At least ten counts were recorded for this clonotype. The genes are TRBV20-1 and TRBJ2-7, with TRBD2 identical over 10 bases. The V gene end was trimmed by 6 bases and the J gene end by 3 bases; junction bases not matched to a gene: 5. Germline CDR1 reads DFQATT; CDR2 reads SNEGSKA (reference sequence). CDR3 length equals 13 residues. The CDR3 loop is CSADGTSVYEQYF. CDR3 nucleotide sequence: TGCAGTGCCGACGGGACTAGCGTCTACGAGCAGTACTTC.

This clonotype was found many times. CDR3 residues: CSASPGGYSNQPQHF. CDR3 nucleotides: TGCAGTGCTAGCCCAGGGGGATATAGCAATCAGCCCCAGCATTTT. The rearrangement links TRBV20-1 to TRBJ1-5, with 7 bases matching TRBD1. CDR3 length: 15 residues. The V and J ends lost 3 bases and 0 bases, in that order; junction bases with no gene match: 5. CDR1 is DFQATT, CDR2 SNEGSKA, per germline (reference sequence).

This clonotype was recorded many times. The rearrangement links TRBV20-1 to TRBJ2-7, with 7 positions matching TRBD2. The CDR3 covers 14 residues. CDR1 is DFQATT, CDR2 SNEGSKA, per germline (reference sequence). The ends lost 1 base at V and 5 bases at J; junction bases unmatched: 8. The CDR3, as DNA: TGCAGTGCTAGAGTACCTAGCGGAGTCGACGAGCAGTACTTC. It specifies CSARVPSGVDEQYF.

By share of the sample, this clonotype is medium-sized. The junction departs from germline at one end; a sequencing error may be responsible. The chain is built from TRBV7-7 and TRBJ2-1; 7 bases fit TRBD2. The CDR3 length is 14 residues. The V gene's germline CDR1 is SSHAT and CDR2 FNYEAQ (reference sequence). This CDR3 is CASSPSGRPNEQFF. CDR3 DNA: TGTGCTAGCAGCCCTAGCGGTCGCCCCAATGAGCAGTTCTTC.

This clonotype was picked up a small number of times. J is TRBJ1-5 and V is TRBV7-9; 10 bases agree with TRBD1. The CDR3 sequence is 16 residues long. After removal of 6 bases from V and 3 bases from J, the junction contained 8 bases not matched to a gene. CDR1 is SEHNR and CDR2 is FQNEAQ in the germline V gene (reference sequence). As DNA, the CDR3 is TGTGCCAGCAGTCCTCCGGGACAGGGGACCAATCAGCCCCAGCATTTT. Its translation is CASSPPGQGTNQPQHF. Full variable domain (outside the CDR3, taken from reference TRBV7-9 and TRBJ1-5): DTGVSQNPRHKITKRGQNVTFRCDPISEHNRLYWYRQTLGQGPEFLTYFQNEAQLEKSRLLSDRFSAERPKGSFSTLEIQRTEQGDSAMYLCASSPPGQGTNQPQHFGDGTRLSIL.

By share, this clonotype counts as medium-sized (0.01 to 0.1%). The chain has TRBV20-1 and TRBJ2-1; 10 nucleotides match TRBD1. CDR3 length: 14 residues. Germline V CDR1 and CDR2: DFQATT, SNEGSKA (reference sequence). With V trimmed by 6 bases and J by 9 bases, 11 bases remained unmatched. The CDR3 region is CSAKTGTGDLEQFF. CDR3 nucleotides: TGCAGTGCCAAGACCGGGACAGGGGATCTTGAGCAGTTCTTC.

This clonotype was seen many times. V and J are TRBV4-1 and TRBJ1-3; no reliable D call. The V end lost 1 base, the J end lost 0 bases, and 16 bases lay between the germline ends. The CDR3 totals 18 residues. Germline CDR1 reads MGHRA; CDR2 reads YSYEKL. CDR3 nucleotide sequence: TGCGCCAGCAGCCAAGTCGCTTCTGGAGCGGCCTCTGGAAACACCATATATTTT. The encoded protein is CASSQVASGAASGNTIYF.

This clonotype was seen ten or more times. The genes are TRBV9 and TRBJ2-2; 10 nucleotides line up with TRBD2. This CDR3 has 14 amino acids. Germline V CDR1 and CDR2: SGDLS, YYNGEE. The V and J ends lost 6 bases and 6 bases, in that order; junction bases with no gene match: 5. In nucleotides, the CDR3 is TGTGCCAGCAACCTAGCGGGAGAAGCCGGGGAGCTGTTTTTT. Translated, it gives CASNLAGEAGELFF.